The next 32 T cell receptor beta chains were all read from a single sample in a study of blood T cell repertoires in COVID-19. Using immunoSEQ multiplex PCR, the repertoire was profiled, and TCRdb retains in-frame clones only, with some absent. Of over 65,000 clones detected, roughly nine tenths appear once; the ten largest clones hold approximately 9%. Material: peripheral blood. The source of these receptors is a human donor in a cohort sampled during active COVID-19.

The chain is built from TRBV5-4 and TRBJ2-1, with unresolved D. Germline CDR1 is SGHNT and CDR2 is YYREEE (reference sequence). The CDR3 has 15 residues. Deletions cut 0 bases from V and 0 bases from J, with 7 bases between. CDR3 sequence (DNA): TGTGCCAGCAGCTTGGCTTGGAGCTCCTACAATGAGCAGTTCTTC. Its translation: CASSLAWSSYNEQFF.

This rearrangement joins TRBV3-1 (or the pseudogene TRBV3-2) to TRBJ2-4, with D possibly matching TRBD1 (5 bases). V lost 0 bases and J 2 bases, leaving 11 bases between the germline ends. Germline V gives CDR1 LGHDT, CDR2 YNNKEL (reference sequence). The CDR3 spans 16 residues. The CDR3 DNA reads as TGTGCCAGCAGCCAAGACAGGGCTCAACCCAAAAACATTCAGTACTTC. This encodes CASSQDRAQPKNIQYF.

V gene TRBV9 combines with J gene TRBJ1-2; a possible D gene is TRBD1 (6 bases). Trimming took 3 bases from V and 7 from J, leaving 22 bases between them. The V gene's germline CDR1 is SGDLS and CDR2 YYNGEE. This CDR3 spans 16 amino acids. CDR3 DNA: TGTGCCAGCAGCGATCCGGGACATGTCGGAGTTCGTGGCTACACCTTC. As protein: CASSDPGHVGVRGYTF.

This sequence joins TRBV4-3 and TRBJ2-2; weak D call: TRBD1 (6 bases). The CDR3 is 15 residues long. Between the trimmed V and J ends, which lost 2 bases and 4 bases, there was a span of 11 bases. The germline V gene has CDR1 LGHNA and CDR2 YSLEER. This CDR3 reads CASSQHRASTGELFF. DNA of the CDR3: TGCGCCAGCAGCCAACACAGGGCATCCACCGGGGAGCTGTTTTTT.

V and J are TRBV27 and TRBJ2-7; a weak D match, TRBD2 (6 bases). This CDR3 comprises 12 residues. Germline-derived CDR1 and CDR2 are MNHEY and SMNVEV (reference sequence). The ends were cut back, 5 bases at V and 6 bases at J, with 11 bases in the middle. DNA of the CDR3: TGTGCCAGCAGTCTCCTGGAGGGCGAGCAGTACTTC. This codes for CASSLLEGEQYF.

This chain connects TRBV11-2 to TRBJ2-1; 10 bases line up with TRBD2. CDR3 size: 16 residues. Germline trimming cut 7 bases from V and 4 bases from J; bases unmatched to any gene: 10. Germline V gene data show CDR1 as SGHAT and CDR2 as FQNNGV. CDR3 sequence (DNA): TGTGCCAGCACCTCCAGCGGACTAGCGGTATACAATGAGCAGTTCTTC. Translation: CASTSSGLAVYNEQFF.

The chain links TRBV2 to TRBJ2-7; the match to TRBD1 covers 7 bases. CDR3 size: 14 residues. V lost 6 bases to trimming and J lost 2 bases; unmatched junction nucleotides: 7. Germline assignment: CDR1 SNHLY and CDR2 FYNNEI. For the CDR3, the DNA is TGTGCCAGCAGCCTTGACAGGGATGCCTACGAGCAGTACTTC. Its translation is CASSLDRDAYEQYF.

This clone has a single count. V is TRBV3-1 (or the pseudogene TRBV3-2) and J is TRBJ2-7; 9 nucleotides match TRBD2. The CDR3 has 15 residues. Germline-derived CDR1 and CDR2 are LGHDT and YNNKEL (reference sequence). J was trimmed by 6 bases and V by 1 base; bases with no gene match: 7. In nucleotides, the CDR3 is TGTGCCAGCAGCCAAGTTAGCGGGAGTTTGAGCGAGCAGTACTTC. It specifies CASSQVSGSLSEQYF.

The J gene is TRBJ2-7, the V gene TRBV7-2; D possibly corresponds to TRBD1 (5 bases). The CDR3 is made up of 15 amino acids. Per the germline V gene, CDR1 is SGHTA and CDR2 is FQGNSA. V lost 0 bases and J 2 bases, leaving 11 bases between the germline ends. The CDR3 nucleotides are TGTGCCAGCAGCTTAGCGGGGCAGGGCCCCTACGAGCAGTACTTC. Translation: CASSLAGQGPYEQYF.

The J gene is TRBJ2-3, the V gene TRBV6-6; D gene unclear. Per germline, CDR1 MNHNY and CDR2 SVGAGI (reference sequence). This CDR3 is 14 amino acids long. Trimming left V 0 bases short and J 2 bases short, with 6 bases between. CDR3 nucleotide sequence: TGTGCCAGCAGTTACTCGTCAGTCACAGATACGCAGTATTTT. As protein: CASSYSSVTDTQYF.

The chain is built from TRBV24-1 and TRBJ1-2, with TRBD1 as a possible D gene (5 bases). The CDR3 is 12 residues long. V lost 7 bases and J 4 bases, leaving 9 bases between the germline ends. CDR1 is KGHDR, CDR2 SFDVKD, per germline. The CDR3 sequence is CATSRQGYGYTF. Written as DNA, the CDR3 is TGTGCCACCAGCAGGCAGGGCTATGGCTACACCTTC.

This clone showed up just once. The V and J genes are TRBV11-3 and TRBJ2-3; D not resolved. Per germline, CDR1 SGHNT and CDR2 YENEEA. Trimming took 3 bases from V and 3 from J, leaving 7 bases between them. This CDR3 has 13 residues. CDR3 sequence reads: CASSFSPTDTQYF. The CDR3 bases are TGTGCCAGCAGCTTTTCCCCGACAGATACGCAGTATTTT.

The chain employs TRBV2 and TRBJ1-2; unclear D gene. Trimming took 4 bases from V and 7 from J, leaving 7 bases between them. Germline assignment: CDR1 SNHLY and CDR2 FYNNEI. CDR3 size: 11 residues. In nucleotides, the CDR3 is TGTGCCAGCAGTGGGAGCTCTGGCTACACCTTC. It specifies CASSGSSGYTF.

This clone was detected only once. This chain links TRBV2 with TRBJ2-1, with 13 bases matching TRBD2. This CDR3 spans 15 amino acids. Germline loops: CDR1 SNHLY, CDR2 FYNNEI. The V and J ends lost 6 bases and 12 bases, in that order; junction bases with no gene match: 11. The CDR3 here is CASSLGLAGVRGQFF. In DNA form, the CDR3 reads TGTGCCAGCAGCCTCGGACTAGCGGGAGTTCGGGGGCAGTTCTTC.

V and J are TRBV7-6 and TRBJ2-1; D unclear. With 3 bases removed from V and 5 bases from J, the gap between germline ends came to 8 bases. Germline lookup yields CDR1 SGHVS and CDR2 FNYEAQ. This CDR3 has 13 residues. The CDR3 is CASSLTPDNEQFF. CDR3 sequence (DNA): TGTGCCAGCAGCTTGACACCCGACAATGAGCAGTTCTTC.

The J gene is TRBJ2-5, the V gene TRBV9; the D is unclear. This CDR3 comprises 13 residues. The germline V gene encodes CDR1 SGDLS and CDR2 YYNGEE. Trimming cost V 5 bases and J 0 bases, with 8 bases left between them. The CDR3 DNA reads as TGTGCCAGCAGTCCAACATACCAAGAGACCCAGTACTTC. It encodes CASSPTYQETQYF.

This chain links TRBV7-2 with TRBJ2-2; 13 bases fit TRBD2. Germline V gives CDR1 SGHTA, CDR2 FQGNSA. CDR3 size: 15 residues. V was pared by 7 bases and J by 5 bases, with 4 bases of the junction left unmatched. CDR3 region: CASTSTSGRTGELFF. The DNA for the CDR3 is TGTGCCAGCACCTCGACTAGCGGGAGGACCGGGGAGCTGTTTTTT.

The CDR3 nucleotides read TGCGCCAGCAGCACAGGGGTTAGGACTAGCGGGAGTATTCGGGAGACCCAGTACTTC. Translating gives CASSTGVRTSGSIRETQYF. The chain is built from TRBV5-1 and TRBJ2-5, with TRBD2 identical over 13 bases. The CDR3 extends over 19 amino acids. J gave up 5 bases and V 4 bases, and 17 bases lay outside the gene matches. Germline loops: CDR1 SGHRS, CDR2 YFSETQ. The full variable domain, its missing parts supplied by reference TRBV5-1 and TRBJ2-5, is KAGVTQTPRYLIKTRGQQVTLSCSPISGHRSVSWYQQTPGQGLQFLFEYFSETQRNKGNFPGRFSGRQFSNSRSEMNVSTLELGDSALYLCASSTGVRTSGSIRETQYFGPGTRLLVL.

V is TRBV20-1 and J is TRBJ1-2; D is uncertain. V was pared by 3 bases and J by 3 bases, with 8 bases between. CDR1 is DFQATT and CDR2 is SNEGSKA in the germline V gene (reference sequence). The CDR3 is made up of 12 amino acids. This CDR3 reads CSASRQDYGYTF. The DNA for the CDR3 is TGCAGTGCTAGTCGGCAGGACTATGGCTACACCTTC.

The chain employs TRBV27 and TRBJ2-1; TRBD2 agrees at 13 bases. CDR1 and CDR2 (germline): MNHEY, SMNVEV (reference sequence). The ends lost 4 bases at V and 8 bases at J; junction bases unmatched: 14. The CDR3 runs 18 residues. CDR3 protein: CASSYKDGRTSGSYEQFF. CDR3 DNA: TGTGCCAGCAGTTATAAGGACGGACGGACTAGCGGGAGCTATGAGCAGTTCTTC.

The V gene is TRBV11-2, the J gene TRBJ2-7; 8 positions match TRBD1. The CDR3 contains 15 residues. The germline CDR1 and CDR2 sequences are SGHAT and FQNNGV. Trimming cost V 1 base and J 1 base; bases outside gene matches: 3. The CDR3 spells CASSLGQGASYEQYF. The CDR3 DNA is TGTGCCAGCAGCTTAGGTCAGGGGGCATCCTACGAGCAGTACTTC. Full variable domain (remainder filled in from reference TRBV11-2 and TRBJ2-7): EAGVAQSPRYKIIEKRQSVAFWCNPISGHATLYWYQQILGQGPKLLIQFQNNGVVDDSQLPKDRFSAERLKGVDSTLKIQPAKLEDSAVYLCASSLGQGASYEQYFGPGTRLTVT.

The J gene is TRBJ2-3, the V gene TRBV29-1; 9 bases align to TRBD1. Germline loops: CDR1 SQVTM, CDR2 ANQGSEA. CDR3 length equals 13 residues. Trimming removed 8 bases from V and 6 bases from J; junction bases left unmatched: 9. As DNA, the CDR3 is TGCAGCTTAAAACAGGGGGCAGGGGATACGCAGTATTTT. Protein: CSLKQGAGDTQYF.

The chain links TRBV28 to TRBJ2-3, with D tentatively TRBD1 (6 bases). Deletions cut 3 bases from V and 1 base from J, with 14 bases between. The CDR3 is 16 residues long. Germline V lookup: CDR1 MDHEN, CDR2 SYDVKM. In DNA form, the CDR3 reads TGTGCCAGCAGTTTCTTGGTCAGGGGCCGCACAGATACGCAGTATTTT. The encoded protein is CASSFLVRGRTDTQYF.

This chain links TRBV5-5 with TRBJ2-7; TRBD2 matches 8 bases. CDR1 is SGHKS and CDR2 is YYEKEE in the germline V gene (reference sequence). With V trimmed by 4 bases and J by 3 bases, 6 bases remained unmatched. The CDR3 is 14 residues long. CDR3: CASSPGLGDYEQYF. As DNA, the CDR3 is TGTGCCAGCAGCCCGGGACTAGGAGACTACGAGCAGTACTTC.

The chain carries TRBV5-1 and TRBJ2-7; TRBD1 is a possible D gene (5 bases). Trimming removed 0 bases at V and 0 bases at J, with 7 bases between. Germline assignment: CDR1 SGHRS and CDR2 YFSETQ. CDR3 length: 14 residues. In DNA, the CDR3 is TGCGCCAGCAGCTTGGAGGACACCTCCTACGAGCAGTACTTC. This codes for CASSLEDTSYEQYF. Looking up the rest from reference TRBV5-1 and TRBJ2-7 gives the full variable domain: KAGVTQTPRYLIKTRGQQVTLSCSPISGHRSVSWYQQTPGQGLQFLFEYFSETQRNKGNFPGRFSGRQFSNSRSEMNVSTLELGDSALYLCASSLEDTSYEQYFGPGTRLTVT.

The rearrangement uses TRBV15 and TRBJ2-3; D perhaps matches TRBD2 (5 bases). Trimming left V 8 bases short and J 3 bases short, with 12 bases between. Germline V CDR1 and CDR2: LNHNV, YYDKDF (reference sequence). The CDR3 runs to 13 residues. The CDR3 DNA reads TGTGCCACCGGAGAGGGCAGGACAGATACGCAGTATTTT. Protein: CATGEGRTDTQYF.

The count of this clone is one. This chain joins TRBV19 and TRBJ2-3, with D uncertain. V was trimmed by 6 bases and J by 3 bases, leaving 4 bases between them. This CDR3 is built from 11 residues. Germline CDR1 is LNHDA and CDR2 is SQIVND (reference sequence). In DNA form, the CDR3 reads TGTGCCAGTAGCCATACAGATACGCAGTATTTT. Residues: CASSHTDTQYF.

The chain combines TRBV5-1 with TRBJ2-7; 10 bases align to TRBD1. The CDR3 extends over 17 amino acids. V shed 1 base and J 1 base; nucleotides not matched to a gene: 8. The germline gives CDR1 SGHRS, CDR2 YFSETQ. CDR3 coding DNA: TGCGCCAGCAGCTTGCGACGACAGGGGGCAATGTCCTACGAGCAGTACTTC. Protein product: CASSLRRQGAMSYEQYF.

DNA of the CDR3: TGCGCCAGCAGCTCGGGACAGGGGGAGGACGAGCAGTACTTC. It specifies CASSSGQGEDEQYF. This chain links TRBV5-1 with TRBJ2-7; 11 bases map to TRBD1. The V gene end was trimmed by 3 bases and the J gene end by 5 bases; junction bases not matched to a gene: 4. Germline lookup yields CDR1 SGHRS and CDR2 YFSETQ. The CDR3 consists of 14 residues.

This rearrangement joins TRBV7-9 to TRBJ1-2; D not certain. The V gene's germline CDR1 is SEHNR and CDR2 FQNEAQ (reference sequence). V dropped 1 base and J dropped 6 bases, with 12 bases sitting between them. CDR3 length: 14 amino acids. This chain's CDR3 is CASSLGGESNGYTF. The CDR3 DNA follows: TGTGCCAGCAGCTTAGGCGGTGAATCGAATGGCTACACCTTC.

The chain combines TRBV28 with TRBJ2-1; TRBD2 matches at 10 bases. CDR1 MDHEN and CDR2 SYDVKM come from the germline V gene. The CDR3 contains 16 residues. V lost 2 bases, J lost 9 bases, and 10 bases stayed unmatched. The CDR3 sequence is CASSLPLSGRIIEQFF. DNA of the CDR3: TGTGCCAGCAGTTTACCTCTTAGCGGGAGGATTATTGAGCAGTTCTTC.

This chain uses TRBV2 with TRBJ2-7, with D possibly TRBD1 on 5 matching bases. CDR1 is SNHLY and CDR2 is FYNNEI in the germline V gene. Trimming took 7 bases from V and 4 from J, leaving 14 bases between them. The length of the CDR3 is 13 residues. In DNA, the CDR3 is TGTGCCAGCACAGGGATGAGTGTTTACGAGCAGTACTTC. It is translated as CASTGMSVYEQYF. Together with reference TRBV2 and TRBJ2-7, the CDR3 gives the full variable domain: EPEVTQTPSHQVTQMGQEVILRCVPISNHLYFYWYRQILGQKVEFLVSFYNNEISEKSEIFDDQFSVERPDGSNFTLKIRSTKLEDSAMYFCASTGMSVYEQYFGPGTRLTVT.